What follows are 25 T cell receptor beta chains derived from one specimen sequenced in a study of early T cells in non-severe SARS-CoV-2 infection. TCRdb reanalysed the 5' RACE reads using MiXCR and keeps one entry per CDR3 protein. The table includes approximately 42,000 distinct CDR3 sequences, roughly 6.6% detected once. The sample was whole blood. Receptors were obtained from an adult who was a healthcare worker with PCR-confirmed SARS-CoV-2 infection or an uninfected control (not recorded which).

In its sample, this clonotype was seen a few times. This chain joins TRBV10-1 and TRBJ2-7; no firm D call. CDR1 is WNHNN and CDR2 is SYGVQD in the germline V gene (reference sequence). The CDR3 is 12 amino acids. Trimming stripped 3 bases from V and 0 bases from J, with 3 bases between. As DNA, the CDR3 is TGCGCCAGCAGTGAATTCTCCTACGAGCAGTACTTC. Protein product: CASSEFSYEQYF.

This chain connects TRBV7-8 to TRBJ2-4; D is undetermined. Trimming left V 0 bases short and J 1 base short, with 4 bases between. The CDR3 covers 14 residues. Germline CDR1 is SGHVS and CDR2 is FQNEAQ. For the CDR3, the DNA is TGTGCCAGCAGCTTAGCCGCCGCCAAAAACATTCAGTACTTC. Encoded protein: CASSLAAAKNIQYF.

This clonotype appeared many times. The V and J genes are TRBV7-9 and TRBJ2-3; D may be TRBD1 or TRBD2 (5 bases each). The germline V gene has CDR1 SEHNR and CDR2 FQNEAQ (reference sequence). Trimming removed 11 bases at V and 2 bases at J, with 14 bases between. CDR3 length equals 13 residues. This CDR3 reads CAARGYATDTQYF. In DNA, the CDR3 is TGTGCCGCCCGGGGCTACGCCACAGATACGCAGTATTTT.

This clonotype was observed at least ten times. In DNA form, the CDR3 reads TGTGCCAGCAGCGTAGCTGGGCGCTATGGCTACACCTTC. Encoded protein: CASSVAGRYGYTF. The chain uses TRBV9 and TRBJ1-2, with no clear D. V dropped 0 bases and J dropped 4 bases, with 7 bases sitting between them. The CDR3 has 13 amino acids. CDR1 is SGDLS, CDR2 YYNGEE, per germline.

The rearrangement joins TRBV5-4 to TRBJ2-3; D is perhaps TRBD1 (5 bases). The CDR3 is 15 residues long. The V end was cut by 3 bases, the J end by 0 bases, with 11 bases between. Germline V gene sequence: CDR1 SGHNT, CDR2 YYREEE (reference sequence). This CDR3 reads CASSYKGPSTDTQYF. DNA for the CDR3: TGTGCCAGCAGCTACAAGGGGCCAAGCACAGATACGCAGTATTTT.

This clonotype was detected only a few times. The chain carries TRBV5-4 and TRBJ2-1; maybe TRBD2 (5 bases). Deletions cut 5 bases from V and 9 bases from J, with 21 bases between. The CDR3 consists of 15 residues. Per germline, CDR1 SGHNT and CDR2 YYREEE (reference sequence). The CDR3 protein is CASRDHSGWVGEQFF. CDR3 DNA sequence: TGTGCCAGCAGGGACCATTCGGGGTGGGTCGGTGAGCAGTTCTTC.

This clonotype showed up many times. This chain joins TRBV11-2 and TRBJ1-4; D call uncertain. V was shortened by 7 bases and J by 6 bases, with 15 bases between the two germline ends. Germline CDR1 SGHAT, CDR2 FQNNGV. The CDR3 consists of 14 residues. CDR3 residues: CASTRGRQDEKLFF. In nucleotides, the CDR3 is TGTGCCAGCACTCGCGGGCGGCAGGATGAAAAACTGTTTTTT.

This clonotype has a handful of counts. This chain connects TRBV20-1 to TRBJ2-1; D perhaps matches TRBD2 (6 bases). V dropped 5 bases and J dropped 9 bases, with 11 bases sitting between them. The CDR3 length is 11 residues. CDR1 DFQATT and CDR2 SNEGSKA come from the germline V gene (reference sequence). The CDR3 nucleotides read TGCAGTGCTCGACTAGTAGGTGAGCAGTTCTTC. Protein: CSARLVGEQFF.

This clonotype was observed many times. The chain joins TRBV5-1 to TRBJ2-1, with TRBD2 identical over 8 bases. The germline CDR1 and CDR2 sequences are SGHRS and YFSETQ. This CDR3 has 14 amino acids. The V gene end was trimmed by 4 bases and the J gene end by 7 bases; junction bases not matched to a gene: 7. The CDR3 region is CASSPSGLGNEQFF. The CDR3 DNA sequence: TGCGCCAGCAGCCCCTCGGGACTAGGTAATGAGCAGTTCTTC.

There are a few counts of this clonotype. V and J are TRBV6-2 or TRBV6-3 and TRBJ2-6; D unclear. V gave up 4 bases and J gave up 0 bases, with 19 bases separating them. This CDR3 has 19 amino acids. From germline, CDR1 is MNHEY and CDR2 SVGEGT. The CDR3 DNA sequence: TGTGCCAGCAGTTCCGACCGAATACTTCTTTTCTCTGGGGCCAACGTCCTGACTTTC. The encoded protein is CASSSDRILLFSGANVLTF.

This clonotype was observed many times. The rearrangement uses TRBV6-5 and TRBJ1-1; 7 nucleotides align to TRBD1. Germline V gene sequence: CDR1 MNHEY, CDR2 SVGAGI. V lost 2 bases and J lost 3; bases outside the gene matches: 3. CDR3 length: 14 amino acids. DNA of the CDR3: TGTGCCAGCAGTTACGGGACAGACTACACTGAAGCTTTCTTT. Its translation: CASSYGTDYTEAFF.

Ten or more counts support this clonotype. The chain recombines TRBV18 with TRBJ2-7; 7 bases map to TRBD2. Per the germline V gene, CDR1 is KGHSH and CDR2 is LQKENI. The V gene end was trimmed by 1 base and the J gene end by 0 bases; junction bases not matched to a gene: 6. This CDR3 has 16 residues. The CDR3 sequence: CASSPRGTGGSYEQYF. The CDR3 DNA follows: TGTGCCAGCTCACCACGGGGAACGGGAGGCTCCTACGAGCAGTACTTC.

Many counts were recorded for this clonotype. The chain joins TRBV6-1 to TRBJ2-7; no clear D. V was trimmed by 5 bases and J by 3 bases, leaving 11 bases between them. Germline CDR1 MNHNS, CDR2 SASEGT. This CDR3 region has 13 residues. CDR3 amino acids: CASSSDDGYEQYF. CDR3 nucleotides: TGTGCCAGCAGTTCCGACGACGGCTACGAGCAGTACTTC.

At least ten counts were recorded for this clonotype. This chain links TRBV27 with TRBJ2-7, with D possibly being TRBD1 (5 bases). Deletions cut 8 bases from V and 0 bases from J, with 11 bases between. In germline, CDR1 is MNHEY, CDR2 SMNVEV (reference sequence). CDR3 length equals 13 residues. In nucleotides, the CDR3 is TGTGCCAGCGGGAAGACAGTCTCCTACGAGCAGTACTTC. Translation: CASGKTVSYEQYF.

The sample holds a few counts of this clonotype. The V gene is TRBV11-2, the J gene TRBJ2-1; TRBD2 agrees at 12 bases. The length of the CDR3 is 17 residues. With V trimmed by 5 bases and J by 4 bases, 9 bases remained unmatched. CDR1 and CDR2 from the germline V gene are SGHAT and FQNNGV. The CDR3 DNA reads TGTGCCAGCAGCCCAAGAGGGACTAGCGGGTTTTACAATGAGCAGTTCTTC. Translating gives CASSPRGTSGFYNEQFF.

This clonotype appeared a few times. The CDR3 here is CASSSPGGRYNEQFF. The CDR3 DNA sequence: TGTGCCAGCAGCTCCCCGGGGGGCCGTTACAATGAGCAGTTCTTC. The genes are TRBV13 and TRBJ2-1, with D perhaps matching TRBD2 (7 bases). The length of the CDR3 is 15 residues. The germline V gene encodes CDR1 PRHDT and CDR2 FYEKMQ (reference sequence). The V end lost 4 bases, the J end lost 4 bases, and 14 bases lay between the germline ends.

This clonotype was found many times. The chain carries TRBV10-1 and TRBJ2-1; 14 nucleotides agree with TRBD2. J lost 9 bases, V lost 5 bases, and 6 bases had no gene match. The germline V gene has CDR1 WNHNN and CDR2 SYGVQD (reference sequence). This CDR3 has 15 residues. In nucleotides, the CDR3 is TGCGCCAGCAGTACCCGGACTAGCGGGGGGACTGAGCAGTTCTTC. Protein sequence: CASSTRTSGGTEQFF.

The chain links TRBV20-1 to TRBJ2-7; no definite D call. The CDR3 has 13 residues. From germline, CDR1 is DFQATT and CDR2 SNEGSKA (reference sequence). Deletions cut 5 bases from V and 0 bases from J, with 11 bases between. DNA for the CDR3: TGCAGTGCTTCTACAGCGAGCTCCTACGAGCAGTACTTC. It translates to CSASTASSYEQYF.

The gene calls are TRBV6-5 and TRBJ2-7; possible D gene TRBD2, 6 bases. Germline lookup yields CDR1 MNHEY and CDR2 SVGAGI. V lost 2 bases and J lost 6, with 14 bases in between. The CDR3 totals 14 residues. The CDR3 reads CASSYGGGPAEQYF. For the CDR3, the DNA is TGTGCCAGCAGTTACGGGGGAGGCCCTGCCGAGCAGTACTTC.

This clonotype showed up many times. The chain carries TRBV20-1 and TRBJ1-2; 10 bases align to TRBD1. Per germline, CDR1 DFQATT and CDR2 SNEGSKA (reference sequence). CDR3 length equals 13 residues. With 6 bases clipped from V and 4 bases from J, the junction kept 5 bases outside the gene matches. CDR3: CSAPGQGFYGYTF. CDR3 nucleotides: TGCAGTGCCCCGGGACAGGGGTTCTATGGCTACACCTTC.

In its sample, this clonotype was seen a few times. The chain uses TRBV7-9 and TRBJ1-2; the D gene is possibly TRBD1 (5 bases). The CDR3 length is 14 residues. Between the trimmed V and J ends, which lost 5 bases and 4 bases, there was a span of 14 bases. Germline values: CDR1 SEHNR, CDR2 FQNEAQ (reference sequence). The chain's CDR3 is CASSADSVSYGYTF. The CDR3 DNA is TGTGCCAGCAGCGCCGACAGCGTAAGCTATGGCTACACCTTC.

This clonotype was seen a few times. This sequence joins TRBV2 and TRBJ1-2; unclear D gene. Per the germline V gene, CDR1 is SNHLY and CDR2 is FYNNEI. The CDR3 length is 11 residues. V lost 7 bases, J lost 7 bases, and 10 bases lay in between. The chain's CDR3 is CASTLRSGYTF. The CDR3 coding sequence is TGTGCCAGCACCCTTAGGAGTGGCTACACCTTC.

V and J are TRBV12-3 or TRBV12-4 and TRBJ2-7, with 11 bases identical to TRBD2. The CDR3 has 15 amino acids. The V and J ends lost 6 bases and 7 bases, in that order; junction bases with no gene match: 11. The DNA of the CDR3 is TGTGCCAGCAGCCCCTATAGCGGGGGGGAGAATGAGCAGTACTTC. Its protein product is CASSPYSGGENEQYF.

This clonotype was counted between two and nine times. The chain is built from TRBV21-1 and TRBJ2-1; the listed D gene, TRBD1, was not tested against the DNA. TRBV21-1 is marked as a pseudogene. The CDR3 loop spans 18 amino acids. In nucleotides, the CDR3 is TGTGCCAGCAGCAATCCCCCCCGGGCGGGGGGAGGATACAATGAGCAGTTCTTC. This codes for CASSNPPRAGGGYNEQFF.

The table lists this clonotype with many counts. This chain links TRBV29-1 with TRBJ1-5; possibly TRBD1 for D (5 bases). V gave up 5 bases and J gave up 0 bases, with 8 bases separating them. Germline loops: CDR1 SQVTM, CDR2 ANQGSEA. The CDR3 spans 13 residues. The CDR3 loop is CSVMGDSNQPQHF. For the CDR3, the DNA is TGCAGCGTTATGGGGGATAGCAATCAGCCCCAGCATTTT.